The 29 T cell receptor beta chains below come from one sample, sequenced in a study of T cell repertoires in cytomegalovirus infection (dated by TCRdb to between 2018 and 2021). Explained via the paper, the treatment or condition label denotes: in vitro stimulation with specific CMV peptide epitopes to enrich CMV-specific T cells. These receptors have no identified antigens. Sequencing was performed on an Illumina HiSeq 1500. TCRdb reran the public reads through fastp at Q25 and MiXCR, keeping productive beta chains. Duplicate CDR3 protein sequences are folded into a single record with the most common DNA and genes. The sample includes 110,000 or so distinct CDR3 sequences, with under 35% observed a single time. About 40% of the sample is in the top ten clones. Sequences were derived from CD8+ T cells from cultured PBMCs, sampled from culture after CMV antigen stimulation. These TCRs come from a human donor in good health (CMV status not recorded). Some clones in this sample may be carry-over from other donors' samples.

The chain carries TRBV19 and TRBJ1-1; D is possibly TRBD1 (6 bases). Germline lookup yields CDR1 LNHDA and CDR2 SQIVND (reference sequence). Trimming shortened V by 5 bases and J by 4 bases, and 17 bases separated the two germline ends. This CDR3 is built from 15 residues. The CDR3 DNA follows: TGTGCCAGTAGTGCCAGCTCCGGGACATTCACTGAAGCTTTCTTT. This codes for CASSASSGTFTEAFF.

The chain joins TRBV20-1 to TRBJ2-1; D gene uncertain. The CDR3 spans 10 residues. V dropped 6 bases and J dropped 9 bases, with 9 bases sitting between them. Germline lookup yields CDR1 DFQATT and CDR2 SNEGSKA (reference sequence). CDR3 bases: TGCAGTGCCAAGGCCGGTGAGCAGTTCTTC. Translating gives CSAKAGEQFF.

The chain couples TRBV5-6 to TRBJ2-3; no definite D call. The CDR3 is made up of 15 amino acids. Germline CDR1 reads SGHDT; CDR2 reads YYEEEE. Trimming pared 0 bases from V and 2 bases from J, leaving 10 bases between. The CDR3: CASSLVLGPTDTQYF. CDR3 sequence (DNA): TGTGCCAGCAGCTTGGTTCTCGGGCCCACAGATACGCAGTATTTT.

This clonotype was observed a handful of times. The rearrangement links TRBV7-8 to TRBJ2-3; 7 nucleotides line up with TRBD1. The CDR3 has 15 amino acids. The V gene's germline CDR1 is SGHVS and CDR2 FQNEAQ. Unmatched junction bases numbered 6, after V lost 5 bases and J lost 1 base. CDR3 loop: CASSQGQRRTDTQYF. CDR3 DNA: TGTGCCAGCAGCCAGGGACAGAGACGCACAGATACGCAGTATTTT.

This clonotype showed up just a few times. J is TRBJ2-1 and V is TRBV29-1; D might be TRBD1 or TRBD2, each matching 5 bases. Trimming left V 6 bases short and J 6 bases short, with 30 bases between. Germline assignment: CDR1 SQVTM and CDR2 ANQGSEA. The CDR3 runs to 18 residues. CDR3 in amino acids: CSVRGRQLGSSLGNEQFF. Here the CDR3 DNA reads TGCAGCGTGAGGGGCCGACAGCTAGGTTCCTCCCTCGGCAATGAGCAGTTCTTC.

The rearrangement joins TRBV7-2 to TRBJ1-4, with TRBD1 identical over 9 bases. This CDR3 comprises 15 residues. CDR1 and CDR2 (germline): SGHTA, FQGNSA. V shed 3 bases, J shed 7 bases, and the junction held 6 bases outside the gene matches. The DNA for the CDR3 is TGTGCCAGCAGCTTCGCGGGACAGGGCTTTGAAAAACTGTTTTTT. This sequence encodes CASSFAGQGFEKLFF.

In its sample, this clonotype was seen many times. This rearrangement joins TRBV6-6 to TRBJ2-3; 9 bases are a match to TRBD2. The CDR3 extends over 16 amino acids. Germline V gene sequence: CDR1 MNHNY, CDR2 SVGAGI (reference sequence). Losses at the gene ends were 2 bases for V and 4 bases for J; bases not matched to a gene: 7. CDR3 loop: CASSYPLAGMADTQYF. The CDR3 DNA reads TGTGCCAGCAGTTACCCTCTAGCGGGGATGGCAGATACGCAGTATTTT.

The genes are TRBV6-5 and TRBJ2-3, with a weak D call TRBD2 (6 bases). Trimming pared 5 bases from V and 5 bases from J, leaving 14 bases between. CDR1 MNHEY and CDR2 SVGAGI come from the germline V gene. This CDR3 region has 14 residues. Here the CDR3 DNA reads TGTGCCAGCAGTGACTTCCCGGGAGTAGATACGCAGTATTTT. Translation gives CASSDFPGVDTQYF.

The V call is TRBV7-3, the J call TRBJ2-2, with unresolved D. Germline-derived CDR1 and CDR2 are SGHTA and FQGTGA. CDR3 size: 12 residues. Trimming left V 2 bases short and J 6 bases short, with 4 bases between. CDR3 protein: CASSLEAGELFF. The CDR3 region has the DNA TGTGCCAGCAGCTTAGAGGCCGGGGAGCTGTTTTTT.

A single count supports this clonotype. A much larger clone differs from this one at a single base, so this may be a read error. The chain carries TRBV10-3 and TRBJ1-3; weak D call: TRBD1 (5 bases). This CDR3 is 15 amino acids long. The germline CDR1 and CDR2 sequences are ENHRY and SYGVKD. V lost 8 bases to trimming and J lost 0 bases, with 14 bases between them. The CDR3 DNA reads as TGTGCCATCTGCGGCGGGACGGGCTCTGGAAACACCATATATTTT. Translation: CAICGGTGSGNTIYF.

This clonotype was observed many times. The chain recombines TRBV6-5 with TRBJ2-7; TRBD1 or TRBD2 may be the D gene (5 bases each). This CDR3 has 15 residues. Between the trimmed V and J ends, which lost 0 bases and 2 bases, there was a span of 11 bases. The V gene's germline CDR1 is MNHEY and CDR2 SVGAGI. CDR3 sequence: CASSYSGEGPYEQYF. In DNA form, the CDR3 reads TGTGCCAGCAGTTACTCGGGGGAAGGGCCCTACGAGCAGTACTTC.

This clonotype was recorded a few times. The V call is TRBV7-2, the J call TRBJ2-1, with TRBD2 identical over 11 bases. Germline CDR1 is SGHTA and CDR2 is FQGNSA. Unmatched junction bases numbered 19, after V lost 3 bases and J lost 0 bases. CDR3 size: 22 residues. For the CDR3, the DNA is TGTGCCAGCAGCTTTTTTCTACCCTCGGGACTAGCGGTGCTGAGCTCCTACAATGAGCAGTTCTTC. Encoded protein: CASSFFLPSGLAVLSSYNEQFF.

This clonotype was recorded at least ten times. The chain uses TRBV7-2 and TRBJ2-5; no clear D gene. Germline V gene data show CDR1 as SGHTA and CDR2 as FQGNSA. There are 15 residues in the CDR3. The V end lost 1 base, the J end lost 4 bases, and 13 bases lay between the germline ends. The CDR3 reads CASSLGILVGETQYF. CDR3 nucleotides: TGTGCCAGCAGCTTAGGGATCCTAGTGGGAGAGACCCAGTACTTC.

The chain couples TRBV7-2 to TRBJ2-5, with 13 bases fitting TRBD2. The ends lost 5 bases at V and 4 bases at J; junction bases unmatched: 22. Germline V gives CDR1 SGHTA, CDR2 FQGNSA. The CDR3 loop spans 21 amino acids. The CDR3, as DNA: TGTGCCAGCAGCCTTCCAATGGCGCAGGGACTAGCGGGGAATTACCGAGAGACCCAGTACTTC. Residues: CASSLPMAQGLAGNYRETQYF.

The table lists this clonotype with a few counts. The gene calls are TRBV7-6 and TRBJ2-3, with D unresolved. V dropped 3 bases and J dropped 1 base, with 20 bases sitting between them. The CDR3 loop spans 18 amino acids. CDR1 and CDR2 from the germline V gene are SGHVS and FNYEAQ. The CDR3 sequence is CASSLDPRWSSGTDTQYF. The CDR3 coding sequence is TGTGCCAGCAGCTTGGACCCAAGGTGGAGTAGTGGCACAGATACGCAGTATTTT.

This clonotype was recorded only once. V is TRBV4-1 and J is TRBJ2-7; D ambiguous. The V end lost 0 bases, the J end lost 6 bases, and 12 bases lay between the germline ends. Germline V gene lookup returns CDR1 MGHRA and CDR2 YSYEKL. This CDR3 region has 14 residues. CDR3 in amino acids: CASSQEGRAGEQYF. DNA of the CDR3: TGCGCCAGCAGCCAAGAGGGCCGTGCCGGCGAGCAGTACTTC.

Here the CDR3 DNA reads TGTGCCAGCACCCCGGGACCGACTCCTCACGAGCAGTACTTC. Amino acids: CASTPGPTPHEQYF. V and J are TRBV6-6 and TRBJ2-7; D is perhaps TRBD1 or TRBD2 (5 bases each). The CDR3 sequence is 14 residues long. Germline V gene lookup returns CDR1 MNHNY and CDR2 SVGAGI (reference sequence). Deletions cut 7 bases from V and 5 bases from J, with 18 bases between.

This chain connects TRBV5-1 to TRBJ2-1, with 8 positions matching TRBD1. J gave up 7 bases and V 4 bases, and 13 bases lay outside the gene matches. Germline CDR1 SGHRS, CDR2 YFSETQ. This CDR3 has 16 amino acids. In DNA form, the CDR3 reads TGCGCCAGCAGCGCGGGAACAGGGGGGCCAGGTAATGAGCAGTTCTTC. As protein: CASSAGTGGPGNEQFF.

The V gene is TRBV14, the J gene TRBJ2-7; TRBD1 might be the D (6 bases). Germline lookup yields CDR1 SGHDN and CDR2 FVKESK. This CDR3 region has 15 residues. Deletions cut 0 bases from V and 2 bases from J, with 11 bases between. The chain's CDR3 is CASSQDRGSPYEQYF. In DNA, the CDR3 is TGTGCCAGCAGCCAAGACAGGGGTTCACCCTACGAGCAGTACTTC.

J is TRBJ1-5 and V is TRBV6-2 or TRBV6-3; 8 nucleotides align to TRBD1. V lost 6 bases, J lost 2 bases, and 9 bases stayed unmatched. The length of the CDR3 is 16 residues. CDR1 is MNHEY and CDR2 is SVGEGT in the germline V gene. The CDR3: CASRRYTGGGNQPQHF. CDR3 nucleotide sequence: TGTGCCAGCAGGCGATATACAGGGGGAGGCAATCAGCCCCAGCATTTT.

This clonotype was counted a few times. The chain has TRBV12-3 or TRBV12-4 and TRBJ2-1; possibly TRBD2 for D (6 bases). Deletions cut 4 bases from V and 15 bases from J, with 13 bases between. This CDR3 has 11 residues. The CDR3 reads CASSYRDSTFF. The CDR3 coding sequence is TGTGCCAGCAGTTACCGGGACTCCACGTTCTTC.

CDR3 protein: CSGGQVVAEAFF. In DNA form, the CDR3 reads TGCAGCGGGGGACAGGTGGTGGCTGAAGCTTTCTTT. This chain uses TRBV29-1 with TRBJ1-1; the match to TRBD1 covers 8 bases. Trimming cost V 7 bases and J 6 bases; bases outside gene matches: 7. This CDR3 has 12 amino acids. Germline assignment: CDR1 SQVTM and CDR2 ANQGSEA.

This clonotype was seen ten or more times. CDR3: CASSYSTGLYEQYF. CDR3 DNA: TGTGCCAGCAGCTACTCGACAGGGTTGTACGAGCAGTACTTC. The V gene is TRBV7-9, the J gene TRBJ2-7, with 7 bases that match TRBD1. CDR3 size: 14 residues. The germline V gene has CDR1 SEHNR and CDR2 FQNEAQ (reference sequence). V lost 4 bases and J lost 4; bases outside the gene matches: 7.

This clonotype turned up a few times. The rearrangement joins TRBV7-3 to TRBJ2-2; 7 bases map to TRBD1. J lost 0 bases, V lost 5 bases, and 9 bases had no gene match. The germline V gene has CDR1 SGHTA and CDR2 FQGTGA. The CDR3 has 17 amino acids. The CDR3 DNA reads TGTGCCAGCAGCCACCTCCCCGGGACAGCGAACACCGGGGAGCTGTTTTTT. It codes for CASSHLPGTANTGELFF.

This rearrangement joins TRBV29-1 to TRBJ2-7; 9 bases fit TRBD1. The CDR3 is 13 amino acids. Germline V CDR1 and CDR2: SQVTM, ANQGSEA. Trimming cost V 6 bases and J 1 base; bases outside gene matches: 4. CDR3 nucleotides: TGCAGCGTCCCGGGGACAGGGTCCTACGAGCAGTACTTC. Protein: CSVPGTGSYEQYF.

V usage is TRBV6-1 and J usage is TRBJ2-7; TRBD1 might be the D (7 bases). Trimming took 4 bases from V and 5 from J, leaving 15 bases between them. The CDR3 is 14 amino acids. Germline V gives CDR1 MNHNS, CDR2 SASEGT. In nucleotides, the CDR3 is TGTGCCAGCAGTGTAGCCAGGGGGGACCACGAGCAGTACTTC. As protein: CASSVARGDHEQYF.

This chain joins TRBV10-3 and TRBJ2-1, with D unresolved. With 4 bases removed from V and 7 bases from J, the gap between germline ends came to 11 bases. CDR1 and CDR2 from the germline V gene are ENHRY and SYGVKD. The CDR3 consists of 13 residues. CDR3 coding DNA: TGTGCCATCAGTGGGACCGATGAAAATGAGCAGTTCTTC. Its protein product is CAISGTDENEQFF.

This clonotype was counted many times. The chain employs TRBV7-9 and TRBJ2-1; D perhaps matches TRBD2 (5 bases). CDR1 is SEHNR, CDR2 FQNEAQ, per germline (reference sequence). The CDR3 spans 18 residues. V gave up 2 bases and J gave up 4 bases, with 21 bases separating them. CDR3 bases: TGTGCCAGCAGCTTAACGCTTGAGGGAACAGAAAAATACAATGAGCAGTTCTTC. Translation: CASSLTLEGTEKYNEQFF.

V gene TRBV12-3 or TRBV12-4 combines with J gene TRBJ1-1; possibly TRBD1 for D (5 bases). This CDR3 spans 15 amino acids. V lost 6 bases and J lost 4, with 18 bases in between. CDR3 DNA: TGTGCCAGCAGCCCTTCTAGGGGCGCGGGCACTGAAGCTTTCTTT. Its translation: CASSPSRGAGTEAFF.